This TCR beta chain comes out of a study of cytomegalovirus exposure and HLA in healthy donors. The PCR used 60 Vbeta and 13 Jbeta primers. This table comes from immunoSEQ multiplex PCR, and its TCRdb copy is limited to in-frame clones, with some not included. The sample yields tens of thousands of clones, 65% to 85% seen once. CDR1 is SGHDT and CDR2 is YYEEEE in the germline V gene. V was pared by 6 bases and J by 2 bases, with 17 bases between. This CDR3 has 15 amino acids. Sample: PBMCs. V gene TRBV5-6 combines with J gene TRBJ1-2; maybe TRBD1 (6 bases). This sequence was found in a man aged 50 or older in good health and CMV-seronegative. The CDR3 spells CASTFLQGKNYGYTF. CDR3 coding DNA: TGTGCCAGCACCTTCCTACAGGGAAAAAACTATGGCTACACCTTC.